This T cell receptor beta chain is from a study of blood T cell repertoires in COVID-19. About the research overall: Italy, Spain and the United States were the sources of the convalescent and acute COVID-19 samples.

Followed longitudinally, the Seattle patients had been enrolled during active infection. Source study methods: Reference gene primers were amplified, and this amplification served to estimate nucleated cell counts. Sequencing was performed with immunoSEQ multiplex PCR; in TCRdb, only in-frame clones are kept and a portion is missing. The V and J calls and clone size come from that table; D and trimming were worked out from the DNA. The table shows about 170,000 clones, with just under 85% occurring only once. Sample: peripheral blood. The sequence derives from a woman of 80 years or more with COVID-19, enrolled during active disease.

As DNA, the CDR3 is TGTGCCAGCAGCGCAGGGTACGGGACCCAGTACTTC. Protein product: CASSAGYGTQYF. The gene calls are TRBV7-9 and TRBJ2-5; D is possibly TRBD1 (5 bases). From germline, CDR1 is SEHNR and CDR2 FQNEAQ (reference sequence). The CDR3 is 12 amino acids. V was shortened by 5 bases and J by 7 bases, with 11 bases between the two germline ends. The entire variable domain, with the rest obtained from reference TRBV7-9 and TRBJ2-5, is as follows: DTGVSQNPRHKITKRGQNVTFRCDPISEHNRLYWYRQTLGQGPEFLTYFQNEAQLEKSRLLSDRFSAERPKGSFSTLEIQRTEQGDSAMYLCASSAGYGTQYFGPGTRLLVL.